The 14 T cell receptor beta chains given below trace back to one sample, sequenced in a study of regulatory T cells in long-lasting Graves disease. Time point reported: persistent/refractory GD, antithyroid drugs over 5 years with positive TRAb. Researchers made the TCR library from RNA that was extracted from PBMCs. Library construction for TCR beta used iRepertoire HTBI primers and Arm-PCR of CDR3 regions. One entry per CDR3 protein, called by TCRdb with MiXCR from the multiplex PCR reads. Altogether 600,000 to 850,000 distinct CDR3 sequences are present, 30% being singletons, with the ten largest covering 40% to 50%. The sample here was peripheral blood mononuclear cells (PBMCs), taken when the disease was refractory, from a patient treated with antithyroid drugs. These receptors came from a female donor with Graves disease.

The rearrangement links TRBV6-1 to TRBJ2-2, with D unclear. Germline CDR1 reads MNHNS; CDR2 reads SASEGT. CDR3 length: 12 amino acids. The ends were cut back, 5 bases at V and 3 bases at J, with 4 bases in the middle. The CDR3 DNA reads TGTGCCAGCAGTACCTACACCGGGGAGCTGTTTTTT. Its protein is CASSTYTGELFF.

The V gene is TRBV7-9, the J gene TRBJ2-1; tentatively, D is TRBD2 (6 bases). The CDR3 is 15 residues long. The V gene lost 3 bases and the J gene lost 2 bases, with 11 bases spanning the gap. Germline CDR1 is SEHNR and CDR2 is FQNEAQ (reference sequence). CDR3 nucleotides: TGTGCCAGCAGCTTCGACGGGAGTGCCTACAATGAGCAGTTCTTC. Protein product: CASSFDGSAYNEQFF. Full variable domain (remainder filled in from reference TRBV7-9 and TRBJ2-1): DTGVSQNPRHKITKRGQNVTFRCDPISEHNRLYWYRQTLGQGPEFLTYFQNEAQLEKSRLLSDRFSAERPKGSFSTLEIQRTEQGDSAMYLCASSFDGSAYNEQFFGPGTRLTVL.

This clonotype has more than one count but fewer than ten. As DNA, the CDR3 is TGTGCCAGTGGGGGGGGCGCCTCTGGAGGCTACACCTTC. Amino acid sequence: CASGGGASGGYTF. The genes are TRBV28 and TRBJ1-2; tentatively, D is TRBD1 (6 bases). Germline V gene data show CDR1 as MDHEN and CDR2 as SYDVKM. V lost 9 bases and J 8 bases, leaving 19 bases between the germline ends. The CDR3 sequence is 13 residues long.

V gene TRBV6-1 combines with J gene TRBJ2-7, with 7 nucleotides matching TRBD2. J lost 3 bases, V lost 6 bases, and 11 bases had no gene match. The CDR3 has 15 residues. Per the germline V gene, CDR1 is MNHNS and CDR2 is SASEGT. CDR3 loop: CASSTAQPGGYEQYF. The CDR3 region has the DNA TGTGCCAGCAGCACCGCGCAGCCGGGGGGCTACGAGCAGTACTTC.

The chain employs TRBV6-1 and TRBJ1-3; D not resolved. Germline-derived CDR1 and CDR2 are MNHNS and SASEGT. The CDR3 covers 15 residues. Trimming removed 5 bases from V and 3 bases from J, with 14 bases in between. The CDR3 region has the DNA TGTGCCAGCAGTATCACTTCCACCAGTGGAAACACCATATATTTT. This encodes CASSITSTSGNTIYF.

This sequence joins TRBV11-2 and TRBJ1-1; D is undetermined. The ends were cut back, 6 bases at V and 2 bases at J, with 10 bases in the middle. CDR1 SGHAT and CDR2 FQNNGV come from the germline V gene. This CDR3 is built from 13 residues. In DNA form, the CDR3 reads TGTGCCAGCAGACCATCTAGAAACACTGAAGCTTTCTTT. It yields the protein CASRPSRNTEAFF.

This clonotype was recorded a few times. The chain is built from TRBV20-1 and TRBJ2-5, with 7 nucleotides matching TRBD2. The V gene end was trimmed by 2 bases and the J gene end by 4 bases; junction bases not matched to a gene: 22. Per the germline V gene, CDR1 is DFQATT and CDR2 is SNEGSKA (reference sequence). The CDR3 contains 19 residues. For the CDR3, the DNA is TGCAGTGCTAGATGGTACCTAGCGGCAGACATAAACGAGCGAGAGACCCAGTACTTC. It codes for CSARWYLAADINERETQYF.

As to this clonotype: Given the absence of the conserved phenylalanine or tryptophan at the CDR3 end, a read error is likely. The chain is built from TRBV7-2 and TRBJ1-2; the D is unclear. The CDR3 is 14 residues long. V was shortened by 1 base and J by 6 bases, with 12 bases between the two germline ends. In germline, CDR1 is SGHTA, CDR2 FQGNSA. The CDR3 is CASSLDRMQNGYTL. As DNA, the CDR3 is TGTGCCAGCAGCTTAGACAGAATGCAAAATGGCTACACCCTC.

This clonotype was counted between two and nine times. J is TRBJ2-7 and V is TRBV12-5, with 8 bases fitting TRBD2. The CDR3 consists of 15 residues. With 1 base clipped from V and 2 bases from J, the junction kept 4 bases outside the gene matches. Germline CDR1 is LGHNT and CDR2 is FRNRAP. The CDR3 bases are TGTGCTAGTGGTTTGGGTTTAGCGGGACCCTACGAGCAGTACTTC. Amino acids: CASGLGLAGPYEQYF.

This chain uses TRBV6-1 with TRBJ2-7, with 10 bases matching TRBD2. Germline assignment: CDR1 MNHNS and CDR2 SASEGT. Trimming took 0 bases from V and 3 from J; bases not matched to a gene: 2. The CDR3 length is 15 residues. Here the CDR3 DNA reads TGTGCCAGCAGTGAAGCGGGACTAGCGAACTACGAGCAGTACTTC. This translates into CASSEAGLANYEQYF.

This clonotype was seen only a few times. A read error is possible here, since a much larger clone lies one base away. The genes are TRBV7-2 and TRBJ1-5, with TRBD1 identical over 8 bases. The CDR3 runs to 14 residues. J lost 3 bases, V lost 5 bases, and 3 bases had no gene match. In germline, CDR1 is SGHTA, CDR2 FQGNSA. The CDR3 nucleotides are TGTGCCAGCAGCCCGACAGGGGACAATCAGCCCCAGCATTTT. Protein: CASSPTGDNQPQHF.

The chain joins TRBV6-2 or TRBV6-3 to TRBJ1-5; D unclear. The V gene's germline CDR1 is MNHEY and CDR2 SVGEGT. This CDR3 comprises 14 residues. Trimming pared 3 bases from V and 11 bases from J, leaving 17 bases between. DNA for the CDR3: TGTGCCAGCAGTTATAAGGGATCGGGTGCGGCCCAGCATTTT. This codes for CASSYKGSGAAQHF.

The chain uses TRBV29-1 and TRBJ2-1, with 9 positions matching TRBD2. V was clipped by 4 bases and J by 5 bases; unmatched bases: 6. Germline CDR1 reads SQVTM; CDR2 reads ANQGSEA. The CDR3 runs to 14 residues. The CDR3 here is CSVVLRLADNEQFF. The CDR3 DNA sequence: TGCAGCGTTGTCCTTAGACTAGCGGACAATGAGCAGTTCTTC.

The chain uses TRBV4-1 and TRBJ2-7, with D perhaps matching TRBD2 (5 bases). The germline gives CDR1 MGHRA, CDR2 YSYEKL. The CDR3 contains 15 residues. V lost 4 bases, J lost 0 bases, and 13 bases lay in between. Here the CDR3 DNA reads TGCGCCAGCAGCCTGCGCGGGTCAAGCTCCTACGAGCAGTACTTC. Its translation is CASSLRGSSSYEQYF.